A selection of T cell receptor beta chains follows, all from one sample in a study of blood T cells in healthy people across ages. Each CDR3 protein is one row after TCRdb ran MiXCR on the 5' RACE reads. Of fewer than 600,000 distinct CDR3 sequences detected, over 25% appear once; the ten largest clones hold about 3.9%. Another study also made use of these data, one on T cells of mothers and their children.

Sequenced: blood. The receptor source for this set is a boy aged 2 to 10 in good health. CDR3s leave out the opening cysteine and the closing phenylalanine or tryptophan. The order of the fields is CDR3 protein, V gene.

CDR3: ASSSYDRADIQY
V: TRBV19

CDR3: SAMDSSGNSPLH
V: TRBV20-1

CDR3: AGSYSTSGGDEQF
V: TRBV6-2/TRBV6-3

CDR3: ASSQLRARGQY
V: TRBV12-3/TRBV12-4

CDR3: ASSPNPPGGTEAF
V: TRBV13

CDR3: ASSLIGTSRAGELF
V: TRBV5-1

CDR3: SAYPSAGHTEAF
V: TRBV20-1

CDR3: ASTRPITGSGELF
V: TRBV7-2

CDR3: ASSRTGTIYNEQF
V: TRBV5-1

CDR3: ASSSTQGRETQY
V: TRBV7-9

CDR3: ASSLLTGGTGELF
V: TRBV5-1

CDR3: ASSPTPSLFYEQY
V: TRBV7-9

CDR3: ASRHSLAGALNEQF
V: TRBV6-2/TRBV6-3

CDR3: ASSLAGNGYT
V: TRBV5-1

CDR3: ASSLDRLNIQY
V: TRBV6-5